This T cell receptor (beta chain) was found in a study of shared clonotypes between healthy human individuals. Notes on the study in general: An effect of sequencing depth on clonotype sharing among donors was expected. Specimens sampled were limited to blood, with tissue repertoires likely differing. Unshared clonotypes carried lower generation probabilities than those common to all four donors.

Trimming at V came to 3 bases and at J to 6 bases, leaving 5 bases not matched to a gene. CDR1 is SGHRS and CDR2 is YFSETQ in the germline V gene. The CDR3 extends over 14 amino acids. Sequenced by immunoSEQ multiplex PCR; TCRdb stores in-frame clones only, minus some. The table lists 1.5 million to 1.9 million clones, 98% of them singletons. As to this clone: Its target is not known.

The clonotype was recovered from a man in his thirties or forties in good health. Sequences were obtained from naive CD4+ T cells sorted from blood. The subset here: CD45RA+ positively selected. The rearrangement joins TRBV5-1 to TRBJ2-7; 11 positions match TRBD1. The DNA of the CDR3 is TGCGCCAGCAGCTCCGGGACAGGGGGGCTCGAGCAGTACTTC. Translation gives CASSSGTGGLEQYF.